This T cell receptor (beta chain) was captured by sequencing in a study of blood T cell repertoires in COVID-19. Trimming cost V 1 base and J 1 base, with 4 bases left between them. The CDR3 has 13 residues. Profiling relied on immunoSEQ multiplex PCR, and the TCRdb table lists in-frame clones only, not all of them. Of 65,000 to 75,000 clones listed, roughly 90% are singletons. The receptor comes from a man aged 50 to 60 with acute or convalescent COVID-19. What was sequenced was peripheral blood. The chain carries TRBV12-3 or TRBV12-4 and TRBJ1-1, with D unresolved. DNA of the CDR3: TGTGCCAGCAGTTTAGGGAGGAACACTGAAGCTTTCTTT. Its protein product is CASSLGRNTEAFF.